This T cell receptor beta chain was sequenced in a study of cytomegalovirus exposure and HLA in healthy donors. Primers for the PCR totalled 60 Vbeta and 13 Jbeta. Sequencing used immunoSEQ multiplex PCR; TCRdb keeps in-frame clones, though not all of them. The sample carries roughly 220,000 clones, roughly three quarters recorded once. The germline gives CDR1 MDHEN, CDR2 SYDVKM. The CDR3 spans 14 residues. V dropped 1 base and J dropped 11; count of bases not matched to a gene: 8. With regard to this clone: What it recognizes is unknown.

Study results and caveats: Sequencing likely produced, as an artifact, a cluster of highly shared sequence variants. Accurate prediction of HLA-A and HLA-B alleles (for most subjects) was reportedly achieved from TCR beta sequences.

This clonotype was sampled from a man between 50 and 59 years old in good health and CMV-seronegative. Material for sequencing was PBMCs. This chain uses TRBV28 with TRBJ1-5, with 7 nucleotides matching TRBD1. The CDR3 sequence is CASSLSAGGRAQHF. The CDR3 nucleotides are TGTGCCAGCAGTTTATCCGCAGGGGGAAGAGCCCAGCATTTT. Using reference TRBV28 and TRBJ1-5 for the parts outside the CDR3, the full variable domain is DVKVTQSSRYLVKRTGEKVFLECVQDMDHENMFWYRQDPGLGLRLIYFSYDVKMKEKGDIPEGYSVSREKKERFSLILESASTNQTSMYLCASSLSAGGRAQHFGDGTRLSIL.